The 5 T cell receptor beta chains listed next were all sequenced from one sample in a study of neurological immune-mediated disorders. Via MiXCR, TCRdb re-called the 5' RACE reads, giving one row per CDR3 protein. Here the sample spans about 87,000 distinct CDR3 sequences, under 4.5% being singletons. The source material was PBMCs. These receptors were obtained from a woman in her 50s with multiple sclerosis.

This clonotype showed up many times. This chain links TRBV10-3 with TRBJ1-1; tentatively, D is TRBD1 (5 bases). The ends were cut back, 0 bases at V and 10 bases at J, with 12 bases in the middle. Germline assignment: CDR1 ENHRY and CDR2 SYGVKD. The CDR3 contains 13 residues. CDR3 in amino acids: CAISESLGRRAFF. CDR3 DNA: TGTGCCATCAGTGAGTCGTTGGGGCGCCGAGCTTTCTTT.

This clonotype has at least ten counts. This rearrangement joins TRBV20-1 to TRBJ2-5, with D tentatively TRBD2 (5 bases). Germline CDR1 reads DFQATT; CDR2 reads SNEGSKA (reference sequence). CDR3 length equals 14 residues. With 0 bases removed from V and 1 base from J, the gap between germline ends came to 9 bases. CDR3 protein: CSARDRGLQETQYF. The CDR3 bases are TGCAGTGCTAGAGATCGGGGTCTCCAAGAGACCCAGTACTTC.

This clonotype has a count of ten or more. This chain's CDR3 is CASRGTGAVRNTIYF. For the CDR3, the DNA is TGTGCCAGCAGGGGGACAGGGGCCGTGCGAAACACCATATATTTT. J is TRBJ1-3 and V is TRBV12-3 or TRBV12-4; 10 nucleotides align to TRBD1. Germline trimming cut 6 bases from V and 5 bases from J; bases unmatched to any gene: 7. The CDR3 sequence is 15 residues long.

This clonotype showed up just once. This clone may be a read error of a much larger clone one base away. This chain uses TRBV27 with TRBJ1-5, with D perhaps matching TRBD1 (6 bases). The CDR3 covers 16 residues. Germline assignment: CDR1 MNHEY and CDR2 SMNVEV (reference sequence). V shed 5 bases and J shed 6 bases, with 20 bases lying between them. CDR3 nucleotides: TGTGCCAGCAGTCCTTACGCAGGGGAGAGTATTCAGCCCCAGCATTTT. As protein: CASSPYAGESIQPQHF.

This clonotype was detected many times. The chain uses TRBV5-1 and TRBJ2-5; D gene ambiguous. The CDR3 has 13 amino acids. CDR1 and CDR2 from the germline V gene are SGHRS and YFSETQ. The V end was cut by 0 bases, the J end by 3 bases, with 6 bases between. The CDR3: CASSLEVEETQYF. CDR3 coding DNA: TGCGCCAGCAGCTTGGAGGTTGAAGAGACCCAGTACTTC.